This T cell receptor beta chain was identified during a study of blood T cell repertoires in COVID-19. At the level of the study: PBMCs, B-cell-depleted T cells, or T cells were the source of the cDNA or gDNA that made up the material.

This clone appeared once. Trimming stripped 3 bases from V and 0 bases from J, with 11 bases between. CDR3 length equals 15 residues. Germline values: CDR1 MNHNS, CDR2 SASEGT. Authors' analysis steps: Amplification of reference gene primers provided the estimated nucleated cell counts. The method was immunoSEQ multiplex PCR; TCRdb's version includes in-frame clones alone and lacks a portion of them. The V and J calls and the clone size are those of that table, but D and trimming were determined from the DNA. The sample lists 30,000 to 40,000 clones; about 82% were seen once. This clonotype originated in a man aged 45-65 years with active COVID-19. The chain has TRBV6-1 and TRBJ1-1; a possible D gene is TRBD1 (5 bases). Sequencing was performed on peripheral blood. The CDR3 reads CASSDDSFMNTEAFF. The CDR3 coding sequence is TGTGCCAGCAGTGACGACAGTTTTATGAACACTGAAGCTTTCTTT.